This TCR beta chain appears in the sequencing data of a study of blood T cell repertoires in COVID-19. Trimming took 3 bases from V and 1 from J, leaving 8 bases between them. The length of the CDR3 is 14 residues. Germline-derived CDR1 and CDR2 are LNHDA and SQIVND (reference sequence). Using immunoSEQ multiplex PCR, the repertoire was profiled, and TCRdb retains in-frame clones only, with some absent. The table has 300,000 or so clones, around 86% seen once; the top ten hold about 10%. Living in about two dozen US areas, the participants were between about 18 and 100 years of age. This chain links TRBV19 with TRBJ2-3, with D perhaps TRBD1 (6 bases). Sequenced sample: PBMCs or T cells enriched from blood (not recorded which). The source of this sequence is a woman under 30 who had recovered from COVID-19. CDR3 DNA: TGTGCCAGTAGTATCAGGGGTGGCACAGATACGCAGTATTTT. Translation: CASSIRGGTDTQYF.